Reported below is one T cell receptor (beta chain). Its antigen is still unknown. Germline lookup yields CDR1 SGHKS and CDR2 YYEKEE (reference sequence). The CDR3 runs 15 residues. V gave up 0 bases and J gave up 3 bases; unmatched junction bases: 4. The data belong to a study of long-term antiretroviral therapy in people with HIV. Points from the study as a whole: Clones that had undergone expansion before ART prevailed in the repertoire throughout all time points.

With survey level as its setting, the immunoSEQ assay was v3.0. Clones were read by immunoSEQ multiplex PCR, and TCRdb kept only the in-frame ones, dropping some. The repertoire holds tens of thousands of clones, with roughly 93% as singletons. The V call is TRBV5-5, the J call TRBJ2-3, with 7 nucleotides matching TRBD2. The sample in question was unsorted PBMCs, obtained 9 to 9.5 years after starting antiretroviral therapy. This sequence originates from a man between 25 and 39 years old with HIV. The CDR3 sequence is CASSLVGGITDTQYF. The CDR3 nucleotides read TGTGCCAGCAGCTTGGTGGGGGGGATTACAGATACGCAGTATTTT.